This entry lists 18 T cell receptor beta chains sequenced from one sample in a study of vaccination effects on CD4 cells after COVID-19. For these TCRs, the target antigens are not known. Profiling relied on immunoSEQ multiplex PCR, and the TCRdb table lists in-frame clones only, not all of them. The profile shows about 74,000 clones, roughly 80% of them singletons. Cells that had been cultured for less than eleven days were the source of isolated CD4+ T cells. The input for sequencing was CD4+ T cells from PBMCs cultured without peptide, taken before COVID-19 vaccination. All receptors derive from a human donor who received a COVID-19 vaccine.

As for this clone: The same CDR3 is also encoded by other DNA sequences in this sample. The chain combines TRBV5-1 with TRBJ2-5, with TRBD1 matching over 8 bases. After removal of 0 bases from V and 2 bases from J, the junction contained 6 bases not matched to a gene. CDR3 length: 16 amino acids. Per germline, CDR1 SGHRS and CDR2 YFSETQ. Written as DNA, the CDR3 is TGCGCCAGCAGCTTGGGCAGGGGGCTGGCACAAGAGACCCAGTACTTC. It is translated as CASSLGRGLAQETQYF. The entire variable domain, with the rest obtained from reference TRBV5-1 and TRBJ2-5, is as follows: KAGVTQTPRYLIKTRGQQVTLSCSPISGHRSVSWYQQTPGQGLQFLFEYFSETQRNKGNFPGRFSGRQFSNSRSEMNVSTLELGDSALYLCASSLGRGLAQETQYFGPGTRLLVL.

The chain carries TRBV6-1 and TRBJ1-2; no definite D call. The V and J ends lost 0 bases and 2 bases respectively, with 7 bases between them. The CDR3 is 14 residues long. Germline V gives CDR1 MNHNS, CDR2 SASEGT. The CDR3 region has the DNA TGTGCCAGCAGTGAAGCGGGCAGCAACTATGGCTACACCTTC. Amino acids: CASSEAGSNYGYTF.

CDR3 region: CASSELGIDTGELFF. CDR3 bases: TGCGCCAGCAGTGAGTTGGGGATCGACACCGGGGAGCTGTTTTTT. This chain links TRBV10-1 with TRBJ2-2; D is uncertain. Trimming took 1 base from V and 3 from J, leaving 9 bases between them. Looked up from germline, CDR1 is WNHNN and CDR2 is SYGVQD (reference sequence). The CDR3 is 15 amino acids.

The V call is TRBV6-4, the J call TRBJ2-7; D not resolved. In germline, CDR1 is MRHNA, CDR2 SNTAGT. The CDR3 extends over 11 amino acids. CDR3 residues: CVSRSSYEQYV. CDR3 nucleotides: TGTGTCAGCAGAAGCTCCTACGAGCAGTACGTC.

J is TRBJ2-3 and V is TRBV9; D could derive from TRBD1 or TRBD2 (6 bases each). Trimming left V 0 bases short and J 3 bases short, with 23 bases between. The CDR3 has 19 amino acids. Germline CDR1 is SGDLS and CDR2 is YYNGEE. This chain's CDR3 is CASSVAGRGRGAATDTQYF. DNA for the CDR3: TGTGCCAGCAGCGTAGCTGGTCGGGGGCGCGGCGCGGCGACAGATACGCAGTATTTT.

The rearrangement joins TRBV5-6 to TRBJ1-5; unclear D gene. The CDR3 has 15 residues. CDR1 and CDR2 from the germline V gene are SGHDT and YYEEEE. V lost 2 bases and J 7 bases, leaving 16 bases between the germline ends. CDR3: CASSFMGKGDQPQHF. The CDR3 nucleotides are TGTGCCAGCAGCTTCATGGGAAAGGGCGACCAGCCCCAGCATTTT. Combining the CDR3 with reference TRBV5-6 and TRBJ1-5 gives the whole variable domain DAGVTQSPTHLIKTRGQQVTLRCSPKSGHDTVSWYQQALGQGPQFIFQYYEEEERQRGNFPDRFSGHQFPNYSSELNVNALLLGDSALYLCASSFMGKGDQPQHFGDGTRLSIL.

The V gene is TRBV18, the J gene TRBJ1-2, with D perhaps TRBD1 (5 bases). V lost 5 bases, J lost 8 bases, and 21 bases lay in between. The germline V gene encodes CDR1 KGHSH and CDR2 LQKENI. This CDR3 contains 15 residues. Here the CDR3 reads CASSLDQGWSRGYTF. In DNA, the CDR3 is TGTGCCAGCTCATTAGACCAGGGCTGGAGTCGGGGCTACACCTTC. Looking up the rest from reference TRBV18 and TRBJ1-2 gives the full variable domain: NAGVMQNPRHLVRRRGQEARLRCSPMKGHSHVYWYRQLPEEGLKFMVYLQKENIIDESGMPKERFSAEFPKEGPSILRIQQVVRGDSAAYFCASSLDQGWSRGYTFGSGTRLTVV.

J is TRBJ2-7 and V is TRBV5-1; TRBD2 aligns across 7 bases. The V gene's germline CDR1 is SGHRS and CDR2 YFSETQ. The trim removed 4 bases at V and 7 bases at J, leaving 11 bases unmatched. The length of the CDR3 is 14 residues. CDR3 nucleotides: TGCGCCAGCAGCGACCCTTCAGGAGCGGGAGAGCAGTACGTC. Its protein is CASSDPSGAGEQYV.

The CDR3, as DNA: TGTGCCATCAGTGGATCCCAGAGCAATCAGCCCCAGCATTTT. This encodes CAISGSQSNQPQHF. V and J are TRBV10-3 and TRBJ1-5; D ambiguous. V dropped 4 bases and J dropped 1 base, with 8 bases sitting between them. From germline, CDR1 is ENHRY and CDR2 SYGVKD. The CDR3 contains 14 residues.

The chain recombines TRBV10-3 with TRBJ1-1; a weak D match, TRBD1 (5 bases). The CDR3 is 17 amino acids. V shed 5 bases and J shed 0 bases, with 19 bases lying between them. Per germline, CDR1 ENHRY and CDR2 SYGVKD. The CDR3 spells CAISLSGLGLMNTEAFF. In DNA, the CDR3 is TGTGCCATCAGTCTCTCAGGGCTGGGGCTCATGAACACTGAAGCTTTCTTT.

The V gene is TRBV18, the J gene TRBJ2-1; D gene uncertain. Deletions cut 2 bases from V and 5 bases from J, with 10 bases between. From germline, CDR1 is KGHSH and CDR2 LQKENI. The CDR3 extends over 14 amino acids. CDR3 sequence: CASSPTIQNNEQFF. In DNA, the CDR3 is TGTGCCAGCTCACCAACAATACAGAACAATGAGCAGTTCTTC.

The J gene is TRBJ2-2, the V gene TRBV7-3; D not certain. The CDR3 totals 16 residues. The ends were cut back, 5 bases at V and 0 bases at J, with 13 bases in the middle. In germline, CDR1 is SGHTA, CDR2 FQGTGA. Written as DNA, the CDR3 is TGTGCCAGCAGCCCGATGGCGGCCTCGAACACCGGGGAGCTGTTTTTT. This sequence encodes CASSPMAASNTGELFF.

This clone was observed a single time. V is TRBV27 and J is TRBJ1-1; 12 bases align to TRBD1. There are 18 residues in the CDR3. Germline CDR1 and CDR2: MNHEY and SMNVEV (reference sequence). Losses at the gene ends were 5 bases for V and 2 bases for J; bases not matched to a gene: 12. CDR3: CASSPGQGAARKNTEAFF. As DNA, the CDR3 is TGTGCCAGCAGTCCGGGACAGGGGGCCGCCAGAAAAAACACTGAAGCTTTCTTT.

The chain recombines TRBV24-1 with TRBJ1-2; D not certain. Germline values: CDR1 KGHDR, CDR2 SFDVKD. Trimming removed 1 base from V and 4 bases from J, with 3 bases in between. The CDR3 runs 12 residues. Here the CDR3 reads CATSDFGYGYTF. CDR3 coding DNA: TGTGCCACCAGTGATTTCGGCTATGGCTACACCTTC.

This clone appeared a few times. At the DNA level, this CDR3 is encoded by other sequences in the same sample as well. The V and J genes are TRBV5-1 and TRBJ1-1, with D unresolved. V was clipped by 0 bases and J by 2 bases, with 14 bases between them. CDR1 and CDR2 from the germline V gene are SGHRS and YFSETQ. The CDR3 covers 16 residues. The CDR3 DNA is TGCGCCAGCAGCTTGGGATCATCAATTCGAAACACTGAAGCTTTCTTT. Translating it yields CASSLGSSIRNTEAFF.

The rearrangement links TRBV5-1 to TRBJ1-2; no reliable D call. The CDR3 has 16 amino acids. The germline CDR1 and CDR2 sequences are SGHRS and YFSETQ. V lost 2 bases and J 2 bases, leaving 16 bases between the germline ends. The CDR3 loop is CASSFQVEARNYGYTF. CDR3 bases: TGCGCCAGCAGCTTCCAGGTTGAGGCGCGAAACTATGGCTACACCTTC.

The chain employs TRBV9 and TRBJ2-2; the D gene is possibly TRBD2 (5 bases). Trimming took 4 bases from V and 4 from J, leaving 20 bases between them. The CDR3 is made up of 17 amino acids. Germline assignment: CDR1 SGDLS and CDR2 YYNGEE. The CDR3 nucleotides read TGTGCCAGCAGCCTTAGCCCTAACGGACTCCTCACCGGGGAGCTGTTTTTT. It is translated as CASSLSPNGLLTGELFF.

This chain links TRBV5-1 with TRBJ1-4, with 8 bases aligning to TRBD1. V was pared by 2 bases and J by 4 bases, with 13 bases of the junction left unmatched. Germline V gene sequence: CDR1 SGHRS, CDR2 YFSETQ. The CDR3 covers 18 residues. CDR3 sequence: CASSFTLTGGLGNEKLFF. CDR3 sequence (DNA): TGCGCCAGCAGCTTCACCCTTACAGGGGGTTTAGGTAATGAAAAACTGTTTTTT.